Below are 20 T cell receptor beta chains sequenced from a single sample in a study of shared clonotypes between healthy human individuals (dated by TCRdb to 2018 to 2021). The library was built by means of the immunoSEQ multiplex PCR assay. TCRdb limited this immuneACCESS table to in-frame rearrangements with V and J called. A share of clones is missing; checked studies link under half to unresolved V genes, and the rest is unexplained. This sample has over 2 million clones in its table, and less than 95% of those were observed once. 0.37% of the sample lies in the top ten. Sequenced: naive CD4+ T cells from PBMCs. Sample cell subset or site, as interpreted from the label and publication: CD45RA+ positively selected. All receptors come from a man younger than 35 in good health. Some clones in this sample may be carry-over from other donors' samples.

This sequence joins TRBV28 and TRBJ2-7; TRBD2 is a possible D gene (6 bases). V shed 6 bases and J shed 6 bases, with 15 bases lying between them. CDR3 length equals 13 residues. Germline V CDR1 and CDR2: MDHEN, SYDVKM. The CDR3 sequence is CASSNLALGEQYF. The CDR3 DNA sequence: TGTGCCAGCAGCAACCTAGCGCTAGGCGAGCAGTACTTC.

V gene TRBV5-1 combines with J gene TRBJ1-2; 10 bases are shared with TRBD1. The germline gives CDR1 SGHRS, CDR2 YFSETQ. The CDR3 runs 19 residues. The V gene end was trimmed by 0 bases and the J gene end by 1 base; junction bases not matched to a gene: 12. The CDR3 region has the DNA TGCGCCAGCAGCTTGGCCGGGGGACAGGGGATCTCGCTTAACTATGGCTACACCTTC. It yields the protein CASSLAGGQGISLNYGYTF. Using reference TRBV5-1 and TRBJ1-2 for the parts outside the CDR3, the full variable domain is KAGVTQTPRYLIKTRGQQVTLSCSPISGHRSVSWYQQTPGQGLQFLFEYFSETQRNKGNFPGRFSGRQFSNSRSEMNVSTLELGDSALYLCASSLAGGQGISLNYGYTFGSGTRLTVV.

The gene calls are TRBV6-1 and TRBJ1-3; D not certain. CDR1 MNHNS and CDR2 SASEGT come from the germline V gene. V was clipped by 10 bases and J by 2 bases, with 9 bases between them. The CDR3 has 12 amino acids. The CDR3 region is CATLSPGNTIYF. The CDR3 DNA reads TGTGCCACCTTATCTCCTGGAAACACCATATATTTT.

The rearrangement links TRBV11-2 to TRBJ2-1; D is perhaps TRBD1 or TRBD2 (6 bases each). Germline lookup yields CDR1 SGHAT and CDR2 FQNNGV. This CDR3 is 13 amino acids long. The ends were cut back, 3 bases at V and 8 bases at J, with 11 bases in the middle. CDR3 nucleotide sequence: TGTGCCAGCAGCTTGGGGGGCAACCATGAGCAGTTCTTC. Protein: CASSLGGNHEQFF.

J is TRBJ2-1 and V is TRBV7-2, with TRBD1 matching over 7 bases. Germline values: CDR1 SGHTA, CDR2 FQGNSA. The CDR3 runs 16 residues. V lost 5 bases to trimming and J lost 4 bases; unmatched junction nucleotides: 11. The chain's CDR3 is CASSRQTGVSYNEQFF. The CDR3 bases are TGTGCCAGCAGCAGACAAACAGGGGTCTCGTACAATGAGCAGTTCTTC.

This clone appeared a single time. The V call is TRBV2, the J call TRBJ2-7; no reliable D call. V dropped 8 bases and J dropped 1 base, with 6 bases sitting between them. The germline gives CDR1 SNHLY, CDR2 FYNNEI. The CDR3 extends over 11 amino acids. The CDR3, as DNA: TGTGCCAGCGACTCGTCCTACGAGCAGTACTTC. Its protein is CASDSSYEQYF. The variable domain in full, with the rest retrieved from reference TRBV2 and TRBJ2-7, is EPEVTQTPSHQVTQMGQEVILRCVPISNHLYFYWYRQILGQKVEFLVSFYNNEISEKSEIFDDQFSVERPDGSNFTLKIRSTKLEDSAMYFCASDSSYEQYFGPGTRLTVT.

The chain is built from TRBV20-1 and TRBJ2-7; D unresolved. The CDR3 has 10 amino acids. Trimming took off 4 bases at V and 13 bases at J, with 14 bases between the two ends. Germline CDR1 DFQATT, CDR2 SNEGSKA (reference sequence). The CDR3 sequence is CSANSKGNYF. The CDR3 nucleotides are TGCAGTGCTAACTCCAAAGGGAACTACTTC.

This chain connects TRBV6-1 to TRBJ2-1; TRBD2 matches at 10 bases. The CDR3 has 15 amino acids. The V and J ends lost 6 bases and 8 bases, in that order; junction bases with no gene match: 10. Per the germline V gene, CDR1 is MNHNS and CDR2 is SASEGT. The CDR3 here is CASRKNAAGGDEQFF. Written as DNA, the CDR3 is TGTGCCAGCAGAAAAAACGCAGCGGGAGGGGATGAGCAGTTCTTC.

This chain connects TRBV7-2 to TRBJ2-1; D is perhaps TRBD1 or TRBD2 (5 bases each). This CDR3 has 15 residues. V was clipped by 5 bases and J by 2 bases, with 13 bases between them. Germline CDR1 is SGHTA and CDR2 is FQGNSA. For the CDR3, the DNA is TGTGCCAGCAGCCCGGGACCCCTCCCCTACAATGAGCAGTTCTTC. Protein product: CASSPGPLPYNEQFF.

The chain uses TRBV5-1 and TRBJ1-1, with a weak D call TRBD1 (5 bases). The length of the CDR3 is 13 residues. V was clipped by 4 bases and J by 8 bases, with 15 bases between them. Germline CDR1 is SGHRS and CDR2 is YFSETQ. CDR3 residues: CASSMEGIGEAFF. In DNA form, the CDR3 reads TGCGCCAGCAGCATGGAGGGGATTGGGGAAGCTTTCTTT.

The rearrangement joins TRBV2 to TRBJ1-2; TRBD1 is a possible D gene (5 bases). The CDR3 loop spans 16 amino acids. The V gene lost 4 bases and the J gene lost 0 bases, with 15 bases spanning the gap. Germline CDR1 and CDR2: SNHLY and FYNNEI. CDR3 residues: CASSGSTERTNYGYTF. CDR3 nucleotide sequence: TGTGCCAGCAGTGGTTCGACAGAAAGAACTAACTATGGCTACACCTTC.

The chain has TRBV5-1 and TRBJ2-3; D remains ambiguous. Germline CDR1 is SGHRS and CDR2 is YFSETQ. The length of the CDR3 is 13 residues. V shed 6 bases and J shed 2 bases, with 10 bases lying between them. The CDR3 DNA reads TGCGCCAGCACCGTGGGGTCCACAGATACGCAGTATTTT. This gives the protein CASTVGSTDTQYF.

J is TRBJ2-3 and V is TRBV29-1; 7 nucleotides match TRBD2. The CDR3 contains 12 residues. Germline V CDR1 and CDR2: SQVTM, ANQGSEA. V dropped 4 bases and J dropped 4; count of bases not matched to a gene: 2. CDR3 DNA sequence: TGCAGCGTTGGGGAGGGCGCAGATACGCAGTATTTT. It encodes CSVGEGADTQYF.

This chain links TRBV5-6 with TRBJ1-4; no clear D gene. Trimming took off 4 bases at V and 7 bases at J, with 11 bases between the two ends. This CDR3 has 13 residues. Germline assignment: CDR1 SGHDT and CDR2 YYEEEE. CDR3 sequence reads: CASSQEGFEKLFF. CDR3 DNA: TGTGCCAGCAGCCAGGAGGGATTTGAAAAACTGTTTTTT. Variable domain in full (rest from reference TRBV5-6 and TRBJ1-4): DAGVTQSPTHLIKTRGQQVTLRCSPKSGHDTVSWYQQALGQGPQFIFQYYEEEERQRGNFPDRFSGHQFPNYSSELNVNALLLGDSALYLCASSQEGFEKLFFGSGTQLSVL.

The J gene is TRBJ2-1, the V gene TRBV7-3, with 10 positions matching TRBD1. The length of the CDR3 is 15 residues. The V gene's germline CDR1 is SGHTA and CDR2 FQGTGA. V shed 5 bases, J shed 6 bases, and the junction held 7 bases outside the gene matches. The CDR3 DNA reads TGTGCCAGCAGCACAAGCGGGACAGGGGTCAATGAGCAGTTCTTC. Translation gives CASSTSGTGVNEQFF.

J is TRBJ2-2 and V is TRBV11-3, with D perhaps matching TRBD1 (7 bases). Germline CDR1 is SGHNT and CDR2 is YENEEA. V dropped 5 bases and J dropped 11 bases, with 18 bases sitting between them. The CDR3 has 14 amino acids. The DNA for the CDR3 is TGTGCCAGCAGCCCCCTAAGGGGGCGGGGAGAGCTGTTTTTT. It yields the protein CASSPLRGRGELFF.

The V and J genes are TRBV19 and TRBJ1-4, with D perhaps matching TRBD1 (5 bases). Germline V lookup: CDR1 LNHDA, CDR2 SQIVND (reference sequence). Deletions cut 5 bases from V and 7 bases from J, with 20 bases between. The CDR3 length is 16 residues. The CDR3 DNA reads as TGTGCCAGTAGTCGTACTAATGCCGGGGCGGGTGAAAAACTGTTTTTT. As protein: CASSRTNAGAGEKLFF.

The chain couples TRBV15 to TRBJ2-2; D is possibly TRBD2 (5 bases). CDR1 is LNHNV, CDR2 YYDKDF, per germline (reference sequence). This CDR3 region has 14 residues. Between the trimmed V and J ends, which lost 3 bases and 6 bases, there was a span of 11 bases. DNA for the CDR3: TGTGCCACCAGCAGGGAACTAGAGTCCGGGGAGCTGTTTTTT. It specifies CATSRELESGELFF.

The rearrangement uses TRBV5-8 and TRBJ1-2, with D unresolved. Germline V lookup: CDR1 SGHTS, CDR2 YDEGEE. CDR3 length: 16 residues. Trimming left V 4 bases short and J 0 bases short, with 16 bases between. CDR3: CASSPEGRRPNYGYTF. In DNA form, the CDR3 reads TGTGCCAGCAGCCCTGAGGGTCGGAGACCTAACTATGGCTACACCTTC.

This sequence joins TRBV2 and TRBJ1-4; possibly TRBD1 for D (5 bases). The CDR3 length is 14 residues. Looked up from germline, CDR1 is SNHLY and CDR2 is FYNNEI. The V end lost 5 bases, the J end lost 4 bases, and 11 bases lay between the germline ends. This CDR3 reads CASSISRGNEKLFF. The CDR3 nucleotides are TGTGCCAGCAGTATAAGTAGGGGTAATGAAAAACTGTTTTTT.